The 10 T cell receptor beta chains given below trace back to one sample, sequenced in a study of T cell responses to AZD1222 COVID-19 vaccine. Produced via immunoSEQ multiplex PCR; TCRdb's table is partial and in-frame only. Of 110,000 to 150,000 clones listed, approximately 85% are singletons. The starting material was peripheral blood, obtained on day 0 of AZD1222 vaccination. The receptors stem from an adult in good health.

The chain couples TRBV30 to TRBJ2-3; D gene ambiguous. Between the trimmed V and J ends, which lost 0 bases and 0 bases, there was a span of 7 bases. This CDR3 is built from 14 residues. Germline lookup yields CDR1 GTSNPN and CDR2 SVGIG (reference sequence). The CDR3 DNA follows: TGTGCCTGGAGTGTTGGGGTTAGCACAGATACGCAGTATTTT. Translated: CAWSVGVSTDTQYF.

V gene TRBV5-5 combines with J gene TRBJ1-6; TRBD1 might be the D (5 bases). Germline V gives CDR1 SGHKS, CDR2 YYEKEE (reference sequence). The ends were cut back, 5 bases at V and 9 bases at J, with 18 bases in the middle. The length of the CDR3 is 15 residues. The CDR3: CASRETMGDSSPLHF. The CDR3 bases are TGTGCCAGCAGGGAGACAATGGGGGATAGTTCACCCCTCCACTTT.

J is TRBJ2-5 and V is TRBV10-2; D remains unclear. Looked up from germline, CDR1 is WSHSY and CDR2 is SAAADI. CDR3 length: 13 amino acids. Trimming removed 4 bases at V and 5 bases at J, with 11 bases between. This CDR3 reads CASSAALAETQYF. The DNA for the CDR3 is TGCGCCAGCAGTGCGGCCCTGGCGGAGACCCAGTACTTC.

This clone was observed a handful of times. The gene calls are TRBV2 and TRBJ1-1, with 11 bases identical to TRBD1. CDR3 length: 14 residues. Germline CDR1 reads SNHLY; CDR2 reads FYNNEI. The ends lost 8 bases at V and 7 bases at J; junction bases unmatched: 9. Written as DNA, the CDR3 is TGTGCCAGCCGACTCAGGGGACAGGGGGTTGAAGCTTTCTTT. It codes for CASRLRGQGVEAFF.

This rearrangement joins TRBV2 to TRBJ1-5; the match to TRBD1 covers 8 bases. V trimming: 7 bases; J trimming: 4 bases; junction bases outside the gene matches: 6. The CDR3 loop spans 14 amino acids. Germline V gene data show CDR1 as SNHLY and CDR2 as FYNNEI. The CDR3 here is CASNPGTGNQPQHF. CDR3 coding DNA: TGTGCCAGCAACCCGGGGACAGGTAATCAGCCCCAGCATTTT.

J is TRBJ1-5 and V is TRBV11-2; D not resolved. The CDR3 runs 13 residues. Germline CDR1 SGHAT, CDR2 FQNNGV. The V gene lost 2 bases and the J gene lost 6 bases, with 8 bases spanning the gap. CDR3 protein: CASSLFRGQPQHF. DNA for the CDR3: TGTGCCAGCAGCTTATTTCGTGGTCAGCCCCAGCATTTT.

The rearrangement links TRBV3-1 (or the pseudogene TRBV3-2) to TRBJ1-4; a possible D gene is TRBD1 (5 bases). Trimming shortened V by 1 base and J by 8 bases, and 14 bases separated the two germline ends. Germline CDR1 LGHDT, CDR2 YNNKEL (reference sequence). This CDR3 is built from 15 residues. The CDR3 DNA reads as TGTGCCAGCAGCCAAGCCTCCGGGGGTGTGGAAAAACTGTTTTTT. It codes for CASSQASGGVEKLFF.

V gene TRBV7-8 combines with J gene TRBJ1-5; a possible D gene is TRBD1 (5 bases). The CDR3 has 15 amino acids. V gave up 3 bases and J gave up 1 base, with 10 bases separating them. The germline V gene has CDR1 SGHVS and CDR2 FQNEAQ. CDR3 sequence (DNA): TGTGCCAGCAGCTTGACGCAGGGAAGCAATCAGCCCCAGCATTTT. It specifies CASSLTQGSNQPQHF. Complete variable domain (other parts from reference TRBV7-8 and TRBJ1-5): GAGVSQSPRYKVAKRGQDVALRCDPISGHVSLFWYQQALGQGPEFLTYFQNEAQLDKSGLPSDRFFAERPEGSVSTLKIQRTQQEDSAVYLCASSLTQGSNQPQHFGDGTRLSIL.

The V call is TRBV5-4, the J call TRBJ1-1; 7 bases agree with TRBD1. J lost 8 bases, V lost 0 bases, and 4 bases had no gene match. This CDR3 is 13 amino acids long. The germline V gene has CDR1 SGHNT and CDR2 YYREEE (reference sequence). In DNA form, the CDR3 reads TGTGCCAGCAGCTTGGGGTGGGACAGAGAAGCTTTCTTT. Protein product: CASSLGWDREAFF.

The chain couples TRBV3-1 (or the pseudogene TRBV3-2) to TRBJ2-1; TRBD1 might be the D (6 bases). This CDR3 contains 16 residues. The ends were cut back, 1 base at V and 1 base at J, with 11 bases in the middle. CDR1 is LGHDT and CDR2 is YNNKEL in the germline V gene (reference sequence). The chain's CDR3 is CASSQAEGVSYNEQFF. The DNA of the CDR3 is TGTGCCAGCAGCCAAGCAGAGGGGGTTTCCTACAATGAGCAGTTCTTC.